Listed below are T cell receptor beta chains from one sample, sequenced in a study of T cell clonotyping in hematopoietic cell transplantation. The repertoire was sequenced with immunoSEQ multiplex PCR; TCRdb's copy has only in-frame clones and lacks some. The sample consists of about 45,000 clones, approximately 78% of them appearing once. The starting material was peripheral blood mononuclear cells, obtained before stem cell transplant. All receptors derive from a man aged 60-69 years with myelodysplastic syndrome. Some clones in this sample may be carry-over from other donors' samples. The CDR3 runs from the conserved cysteine through the conserved F or W. D genes are given only for firm matches. Size is omitted from some rows. Given values are once, few, many or a class for expanded clones.

j_call,v_call,clone_size,d_call,cdr3_nt,cdr3_aa
TRBJ2-1,TRBV5-1,-,TRBD2,TGCGCCAGCAGCTGGACTAGCGGGGGGAGGGAGCAGTTCTTC,CASSWTSGGREQFF
TRBJ1-3,TRBV6-5,once,-,TGTGCCAGCCTTTCACTGAGAAACACCATATATTTT,CASLSLRNTIYF
TRBJ1-6,TRBV19,-,-,TGTGCCAGCGGCGGGGAGGCCCCTGCACATTCACCCCTCCACTTT,CASGGEAPAHSPLHF
TRBJ1-5,TRBV7-2,few,-,TGTGCCAGCAGCTTACGAGGGGACCTAATTAATCAGCCCCAGCATTTT,CASSLRGDLINQPQHF
TRBJ2-6,TRBV10-1,-,TRBD1,TGCGCCAGCAGTGGGCCGGGACAGGGAACTGGGGCCAACGTCCTGACTTTC,CASSGPGQGTGANVLTF
TRBJ1-1,TRBV6-1,once,-,TGTGCCAGCACCGAGGCAGGCAACACTGAAGCTTTCTTT,CASTEAGNTEAFF
TRBJ2-7,TRBV29-1,-,-,TGCAGCGTTGACGGCGGGCCGGGGGACGAGCAGTACTTC,CSVDGGPGDEQYF
TRBJ1-6,TRBV19,-,-,TGTGCCAGTAGTATCACCGGGCATGAAGGGGATTCACCCCTCCACTTT,CASSITGHEGDSPLHF
TRBJ2-7,TRBV30,once,-,TGTGCCTGGAGTGTACAAACACGCGAGCAGTACTTC,CAWSVQTREQYF
TRBJ1-5,TRBV19,once,-,TGTGCCAGTAGGCCACCTGGGGGCAATCAGCCCCAGCATTTT,CASRPPGGNQPQHF
TRBJ2-2,TRBV7-3,-,TRBD2,TGTGCCAGCAGCTTAGTACTAGCGGGAAACACCGGGGAGCTGTTTTTT,CASSLVLAGNTGELFF
TRBJ2-6,TRBV30,few,-,TGTGCCTGGAGTGCAGGGGGGTTCGGGGCCAACGTCCTGACTTTC,CAWSAGGFGANVLTF
TRBJ1-2,TRBV7-2,-,-,TGTGCCAGCAGCTTATTCCGCACCACTAACTATGGCTACACCTTC,CASSLFRTTNYGYTF
TRBJ2-7,TRBV7-6,once,TRBD1,TGTGCCAGCAGCTTAGATTCTGGACAGGGCTCCCTCACTGGGCAGGAGCAGTACTTC,CASSLDSGQGSLTGQEQYF
TRBJ2-2,TRBV5-8,-,-,TGTGCCAGCCTTCGGCGGGGTCCCACCGGGGAGCTGTTTTTT,CASLRRGPTGELFF
TRBJ1-5,TRBV6-6,-,-,TGTGCCAGCAGTTACGGTGGTCAGCCCCAGCATTTT,CASSYGGQPQHF
TRBJ2-3,TRBV14,-,-,TGTGCCAGCAGCCAAGATAGTTGGGCAGGGGCGCAGTATTTT,CASSQDSWAGAQYF
TRBJ2-1,TRBV7-9,-,TRBD1,TGTGCCAGCAGCTTATCCCTAATACAGGGGTCTCTCTACAATGAGCAGTTCTTC,CASSLSLIQGSLYNEQFF
TRBJ1-1,TRBV7-2,-,TRBD1,TGTGCCAGCAGCTCGACAGGGGCTAGCACTGAAGCTTTCTTT,CASSSTGASTEAFF
TRBJ2-7,TRBV13,-,-,TGTGCCAGCAGCTTGACAGGAGCGCACTACGAGCAGTACTTC,CASSLTGAHYEQYF
TRBJ1-2,TRBV28,once,-,TGTGCCAGCAGTTTCGTAACCTATGGCTACACCTTC,CASSFVTYGYTF
TRBJ2-1,TRBV4-3,-,-,TGCGCCAGCAGCCAAACCGGGACTCAGACCTACAATGAGCAGTTCTTC,CASSQTGTQTYNEQFF
TRBJ1-1,TRBV13,-,-,TGTGCCAGCAGCTTGTATGGGGGCCCGAACACTGAAGCTTTCTTT,CASSLYGGPNTEAFF
TRBJ1-1,TRBV7-2,-,-,TGTGCCAGCAGCTTAGGGCCAAATCGGGCTGAAGCTTTCTTT,CASSLGPNRAEAFF
TRBJ1-6,TRBV27,-,-,TGTGCCAGCAGTTTATTGGGACACTTTTCACCCCTCCACTTT,CASSLLGHFSPLHF
TRBJ2-5,TRBV9,-,-,TGTGCCAGCAGCGTAGGAGGGGGTCAAGAGACCCAGTACTTC,CASSVGGGQETQYF
TRBJ1-3,TRBV20-1,-,-,TGCAGTAGGGCAGCTGGAAACACCATATATTTT,CSRAAGNTIYF
TRBJ1-3,TRBV6-5,-,-,TGTGCCAGCAGTTACTCGGTGGCGACTGGAAACACCATATATTTT,CASSYSVATGNTIYF
TRBJ1-5,TRBV5-5,-,-,TGTGCCAGCAGCTTAATGTTGACAGGCAATCAGCCCCAGCATTTT,CASSLMLTGNQPQHF
TRBJ1-1,TRBV6-5,-,-,TGTGCCAGCAGTTACTCGCAGGACACTGAAGCTTTCTTT,CASSYSQDTEAFF
TRBJ2-7,TRBV2,-,TRBD1,TGTGCCAGCAGTGAACGTAGAGGGAGGACAGGGTCCGGCGAGCAGTACTTC,CASSERRGRTGSGEQYF
TRBJ2-1,TRBV7-9,-,TRBD2,TGTGCCAGCAATTACGGGGGGGTCAATGAGCAGTTCTTC,CASNYGGVNEQFF
TRBJ1-1,TRBV9,-,TRBD1,TGTGCCAGCAGCCCCCAAGGACAGGGTAACACTGAAGCTTTCTTT,CASSPQGQGNTEAFF
TRBJ2-5,TRBV28,few,-,TGTGCCAGCAGTTTACAGGTGTTCCAAGAGACCCAGTACTTC,CASSLQVFQETQYF
TRBJ1-2,TRBV4-3,-,-,TGCGCCAGCAGCCAAGAGATGGGCTATGGCTACACCTTC,CASSQEMGYGYTF
TRBJ2-1,TRBV7-9,-,-,TGTGCCAGCAGCACCGGGAGCGGCTCCTACAATGAGCAGTTCTTC,CASSTGSGSYNEQFF
TRBJ2-5,TRBV4-2,-,-,TGTGCCAGCGCAAGGGAGGCAGGCCAAGAGACCCAGTACTTC,CASAREAGQETQYF
TRBJ2-7,TRBV5-1,-,-,TGCGCCAGCGGCGTGGACAACTACGAGCAGTACTTC,CASGVDNYEQYF
TRBJ1-2,TRBV6-5,-,-,TGTGCCAGCACAAGCTTGACTAGTAACTATGGCTACACCTTC,CASTSLTSNYGYTF
TRBJ2-7,TRBV6-5,-,-,TGTGCCAGCAGTTACTCGGCCAGGGTCTCCTACGAGCAGTACTTC,CASSYSARVSYEQYF
TRBJ2-2,TRBV19,-,-,TGTGCCAGTAAAAACAGGGAGACGAACACCGGGGAGCTGTTTTTT,CASKNRETNTGELFF
TRBJ2-7,TRBV29-1,few,-,TGCAGCGTTGAAAGGGGGACCTACGAGCAGTACTTC,CSVERGTYEQYF
TRBJ2-1,TRBV6-4,-,-,TGTGCCAGCAGTGACTCAGGGGTGAGCTACAATGAGCAGTTCTTC,CASSDSGVSYNEQFF
TRBJ2-1,TRBV11-2,-,TRBD1,TGTGCCAGCAGCTTAGACGGACAGGGTAACAATGAGCAGTTCTTC,CASSLDGQGNNEQFF
TRBJ1-3,TRBV4-1,-,-,TGCGCCAGCAGCCAGGGGCCCCCCGGAAACACCATATATTTT,CASSQGPPGNTIYF
TRBJ1-1,TRBV6-5,-,-,TGTGCCAGCAGTTCAGCAGGTAGGGGCGAAGCTTTCTTT,CASSSAGRGEAFF
TRBJ2-5,TRBV11-2,-,-,TGTGCCAGCAGCCGGGACCAAAGAGAGACCCAGTACTTC,CASSRDQRETQYF
TRBJ2-7,TRBV25-1,-,TRBD1,TGTGCCAGCAGAAGGGACAGATCCTACGAGCAGTACTTC,CASRRDRSYEQYF
TRBJ1-5,TRBV6-5,-,-,TGTGCCAGCAAGAGCAGCGAGTATCAGCCCCAGCATTTT,CASKSSEYQPQHF
TRBJ1-5,TRBV6-6,-,TRBD1,TGTGCCAGCAGAGGACAGGGGGTTCGCGTTCAGCCCCAGCATTTT,CASRGQGVRVQPQHF
TRBJ1-4,TRBV9,-,-,TGTGCCAGCAGCCGGGGCAGGGAGATAACTAATGAAAAACTGTTTTTT,CASSRGREITNEKLFF
TRBJ1-1,TRBV7-3,-,TRBD1,TGTGCCAGCAGCGAGACAGGGGCCACTGAAGCTTTCTTT,CASSETGATEAFF
TRBJ1-2,TRBV4-1,-,-,TGCGCCAGCAGCCATAATTCCGGGACGGATGGCTACACCTTC,CASSHNSGTDGYTF
TRBJ1-3,TRBV4-3,-,TRBD1,TGCGCCAGCAGCCAACGACAGGGCGACACCATATATTTT,CASSQRQGDTIYF
TRBJ2-2,TRBV14,few,-,TGTGCCAGCAGCCAGGTCGCAGGGGTGGAGACCGGGGAGCTGTTTTTT,CASSQVAGVETGELFF
TRBJ1-5,TRBV4-1,-,-,TGCGCCAGCAGCCAAGATGTAGGGACGGCCCTTTTTAGCAATCAGCCCCAGCATTTT,CASSQDVGTALFSNQPQHF
TRBJ2-5,TRBV19,few,-,TGTGCCAGTAGTATGAGGGAGACCCAGTACTTC,CASSMRETQYF
TRBJ2-7,TRBV30,-,-,TGTGCCTGTTCCCAGAGCTACGAGCAGTACTTC,CACSQSYEQYF